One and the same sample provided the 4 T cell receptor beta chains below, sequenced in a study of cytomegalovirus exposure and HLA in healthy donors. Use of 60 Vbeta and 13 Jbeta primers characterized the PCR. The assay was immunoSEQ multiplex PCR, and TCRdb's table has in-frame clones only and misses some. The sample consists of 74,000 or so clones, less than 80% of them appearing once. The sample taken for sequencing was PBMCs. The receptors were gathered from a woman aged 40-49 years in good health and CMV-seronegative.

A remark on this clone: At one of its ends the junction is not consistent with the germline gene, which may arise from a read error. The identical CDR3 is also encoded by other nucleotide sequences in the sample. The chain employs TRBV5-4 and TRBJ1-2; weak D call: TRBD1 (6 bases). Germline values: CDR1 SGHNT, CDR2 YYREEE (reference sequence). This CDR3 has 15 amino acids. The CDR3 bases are TGTGCTAGCAGCTTCCGGACAGCTACTAACTATGGCTACACCTTC. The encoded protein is CASSFRTATNYGYTF.

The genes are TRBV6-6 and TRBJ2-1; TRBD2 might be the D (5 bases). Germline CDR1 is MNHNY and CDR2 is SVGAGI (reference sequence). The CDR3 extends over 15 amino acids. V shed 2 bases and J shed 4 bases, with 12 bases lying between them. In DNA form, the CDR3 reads TGTGCCAGCAGTTACGGGTCCAGCGGATACAATGAGCAGTTCTTC. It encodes CASSYGSSGYNEQFF.

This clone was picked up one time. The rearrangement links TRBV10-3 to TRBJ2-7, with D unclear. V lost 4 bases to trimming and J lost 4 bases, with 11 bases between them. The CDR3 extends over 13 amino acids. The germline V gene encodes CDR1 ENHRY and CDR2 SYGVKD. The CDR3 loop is CAISAEVGYEQYF. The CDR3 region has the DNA TGTGCCATCAGTGCTGAGGTTGGTTACGAGCAGTACTTC.

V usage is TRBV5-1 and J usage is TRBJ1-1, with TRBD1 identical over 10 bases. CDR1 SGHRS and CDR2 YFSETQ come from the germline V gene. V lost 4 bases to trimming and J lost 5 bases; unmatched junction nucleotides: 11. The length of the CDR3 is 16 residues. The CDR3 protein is CASSGGDRGRKTEAFF. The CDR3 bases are TGCGCCAGCAGCGGGGGGGACAGGGGAAGGAAGACTGAAGCTTTCTTT.